This passage covers 13 T cell receptor beta chains from one sample sequenced in a study of T cell responses to AZD1222 COVID-19 vaccine. This table comes from immunoSEQ multiplex PCR, and its TCRdb copy is limited to in-frame clones, with some not included. In the table there are around 120,000 clones, roughly 90% of which are singletons. This specimen was peripheral blood, taken on day 0 of AZD1222 vaccination. The source is an adult in good health.

The CDR3 is CASSQDRGYEQYF. CDR3 sequence (DNA): TGCGCCAGCAGCCAAGATCGGGGATACGAGCAGTACTTC. The chain uses TRBV4-1 and TRBJ2-7; tentatively, D is TRBD2 (5 bases). Trimming took 0 bases from V and 4 from J, leaving 7 bases between them. There are 13 residues in the CDR3. Germline values: CDR1 MGHRA, CDR2 YSYEKL.

The CDR3 reads CASSFGKLGTGGIEQYF. In nucleotides, the CDR3 is TGTGCCAGCAGCTTTGGAAAGTTGGGGACAGGGGGAATCGAGCAGTACTTC. The chain uses TRBV5-8 and TRBJ2-7, with 11 positions matching TRBD1. CDR1 and CDR2 from the germline V gene are SGHTS and YDEGEE. The CDR3 contains 17 residues. V was pared by 2 bases and J by 6 bases, with 13 bases of the junction left unmatched.

The chain recombines TRBV7-2 with TRBJ1-4, with 7 bases that match TRBD1. Germline V gene sequence: CDR1 SGHTA, CDR2 FQGNSA. The CDR3 is 15 amino acids. V lost 4 bases to trimming and J lost 8 bases; unmatched junction nucleotides: 10. Here the CDR3 DNA reads TGTGCCAGCAGCTCATACCGGACAGGAGGAGAAAAACTGTTTTTT. Residues: CASSSYRTGGEKLFF.

This clone showed up just once. CDR3 DNA sequence: TGTGCCAGCAGCTTAGCGGGAGGCGTCACAGATACGCAGTATTTT. This translates into CASSLAGGVTDTQYF. The chain employs TRBV7-3 and TRBJ2-3; 8 bases align to TRBD2. The germline V gene has CDR1 SGHTA and CDR2 FQGTGA. V was pared by 2 bases and J by 2 bases, with 3 bases of the junction left unmatched. CDR3 length equals 15 residues.

The rearrangement uses TRBV5-6 and TRBJ2-7; 8 bases line up with TRBD2. J lost 5 bases, V lost 5 bases, and 3 bases had no gene match. The CDR3 runs 12 residues. The germline V gene encodes CDR1 SGHDT and CDR2 YYEEEE. CDR3 sequence: CASSSGIHEQYF. DNA of the CDR3: TGTGCCAGCAGTAGCGGGATCCACGAGCAGTACTTC.

The rearrangement links TRBV19 to TRBJ1-2; D is ambiguous. The germline V and J ends were trimmed by 5 bases and 2 bases, with 15 bases remaining between them. The CDR3 extends over 15 amino acids. The germline V gene encodes CDR1 LNHDA and CDR2 SQIVND (reference sequence). The chain's CDR3 is CASSSSALTNYGYTF. CDR3 sequence (DNA): TGTGCCAGTAGTTCTTCAGCTCTGACCAACTATGGCTACACCTTC.

The chain uses TRBV5-1 and TRBJ1-1; 7 nucleotides line up with TRBD1. Germline CDR1 is SGHRS and CDR2 is YFSETQ. The CDR3 contains 15 residues. Germline trimming cut 4 bases from V and 1 base from J; bases unmatched to any gene: 7. The CDR3 loop reads CASSHQGGSNTEAFF. Written as DNA, the CDR3 is TGCGCCAGCAGCCACCAGGGGGGGTCGAACACTGAAGCTTTCTTT.

J is TRBJ2-1 and V is TRBV4-2; maybe TRBD2 (6 bases). From germline, CDR1 is LGHNA and CDR2 YNFKEQ. The CDR3 length is 17 residues. Deletions cut 3 bases from V and 5 bases from J, with 20 bases between. CDR3 DNA: TGTGCCAGCAGCCAGGAGGAGGGAGCTGGTTGGGACAATGAGCAGTTCTTC. Protein: CASSQEEGAGWDNEQFF.

V and J are TRBV10-2 and TRBJ1-2; a possible D gene is TRBD1 (5 bases). Germline V CDR1 and CDR2: WSHSY, SAAADI. CDR3 length equals 13 residues. V dropped 2 bases and J dropped 5 bases, with 9 bases sitting between them. CDR3 amino acids: CASSENGGYGYTF. The CDR3 DNA is TGCGCCAGCAGTGAGAATGGGGGATATGGCTACACCTTC.

V is TRBV28 and J is TRBJ2-1, with D possibly matching TRBD1 (6 bases). V lost 5 bases and J lost 5, with 16 bases in between. This CDR3 comprises 15 residues. The germline V gene has CDR1 MDHEN and CDR2 SYDVKM. CDR3 in DNA: TGTGCCAGCAGTGGACCGGGACATACAAACAATGAGCAGTTCTTC. This encodes CASSGPGHTNNEQFF.

This clone has just a few counts. V usage is TRBV10-3 and J usage is TRBJ2-3, with a weak D call TRBD1 (7 bases). From germline, CDR1 is ENHRY and CDR2 SYGVKD. The CDR3 length is 13 residues. With 4 bases removed from V and 6 bases from J, the gap between germline ends came to 11 bases. CDR3 sequence reads: CAISGQGGDTQYF. The CDR3, as DNA: TGTGCCATCAGTGGACAGGGAGGCGATACGCAGTATTTT.

The genes are TRBV27 and TRBJ2-1; 13 nucleotides align to TRBD2. From germline, CDR1 is MNHEY and CDR2 SMNVEV (reference sequence). J gave up 6 bases and V 4 bases, and 9 bases lay outside the gene matches. The CDR3 has 17 residues. CDR3 nucleotide sequence: TGTGCCAGCAGTTCAGGACTAGCGGGAGAGATTTTCAATGAGCAGTTCTTC. This encodes CASSSGLAGEIFNEQFF.

This chain's CDR3 is CASSHGPGPHNEQFF. CDR3 sequence (DNA): TGTGCCAGCAGTCACGGCCCGGGACCACACAATGAGCAGTTCTTC. V is TRBV6-5 and J is TRBJ2-1, with D perhaps TRBD1 or TRBD2 (5 bases each). V was trimmed by 5 bases and J by 5 bases, leaving 16 bases between them. Germline lookup yields CDR1 MNHEY and CDR2 SVGAGI. The CDR3 has 15 amino acids.